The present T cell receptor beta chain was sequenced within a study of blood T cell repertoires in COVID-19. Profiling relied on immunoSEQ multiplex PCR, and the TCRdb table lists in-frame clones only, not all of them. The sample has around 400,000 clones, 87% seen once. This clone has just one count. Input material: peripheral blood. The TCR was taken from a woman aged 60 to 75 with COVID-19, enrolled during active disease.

CDR3 in amino acids: CASSLAGEGSYEQYF. Written as DNA, the CDR3 is TGCGCCAGCAGCTTGGCCGGTGAGGGCTCCTACGAGCAGTACTTC. This chain connects TRBV5-1 to TRBJ2-7; a possible D gene is TRBD2 (5 bases). Germline lookup yields CDR1 SGHRS and CDR2 YFSETQ. The V end was cut by 0 bases, the J end by 0 bases, with 10 bases between. The CDR3 extends over 15 amino acids.